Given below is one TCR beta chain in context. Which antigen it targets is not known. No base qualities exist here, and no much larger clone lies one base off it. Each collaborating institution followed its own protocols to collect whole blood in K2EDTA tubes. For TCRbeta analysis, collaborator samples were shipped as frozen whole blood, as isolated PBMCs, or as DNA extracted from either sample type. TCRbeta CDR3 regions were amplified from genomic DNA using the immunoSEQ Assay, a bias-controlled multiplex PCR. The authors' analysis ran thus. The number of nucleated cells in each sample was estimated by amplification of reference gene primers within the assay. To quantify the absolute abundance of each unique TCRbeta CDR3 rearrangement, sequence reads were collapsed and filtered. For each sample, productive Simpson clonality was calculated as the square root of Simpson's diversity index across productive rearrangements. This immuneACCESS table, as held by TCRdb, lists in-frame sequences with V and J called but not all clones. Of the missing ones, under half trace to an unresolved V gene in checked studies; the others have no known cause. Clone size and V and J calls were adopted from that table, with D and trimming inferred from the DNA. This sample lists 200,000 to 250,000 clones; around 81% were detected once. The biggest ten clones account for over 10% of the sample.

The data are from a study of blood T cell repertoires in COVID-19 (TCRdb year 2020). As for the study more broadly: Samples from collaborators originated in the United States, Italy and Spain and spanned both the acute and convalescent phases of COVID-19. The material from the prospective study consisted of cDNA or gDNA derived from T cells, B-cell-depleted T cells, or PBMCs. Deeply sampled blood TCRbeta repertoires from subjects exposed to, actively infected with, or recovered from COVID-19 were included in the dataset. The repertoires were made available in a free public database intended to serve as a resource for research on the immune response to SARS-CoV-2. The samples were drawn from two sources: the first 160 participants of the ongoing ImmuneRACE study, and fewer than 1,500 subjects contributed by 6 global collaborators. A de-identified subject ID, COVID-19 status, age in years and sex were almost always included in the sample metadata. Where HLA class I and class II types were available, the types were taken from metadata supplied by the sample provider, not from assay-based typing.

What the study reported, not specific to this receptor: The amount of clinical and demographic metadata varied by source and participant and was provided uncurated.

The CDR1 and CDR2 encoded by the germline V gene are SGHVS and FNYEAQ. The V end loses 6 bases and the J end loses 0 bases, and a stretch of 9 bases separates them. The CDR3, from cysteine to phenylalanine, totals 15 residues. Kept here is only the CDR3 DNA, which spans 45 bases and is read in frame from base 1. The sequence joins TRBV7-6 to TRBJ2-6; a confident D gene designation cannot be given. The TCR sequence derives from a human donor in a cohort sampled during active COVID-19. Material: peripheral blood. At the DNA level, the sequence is TGTGCCAGCAGTCCAGTACCCTCTGGGGCCAACGTCCTGACTTTC. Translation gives CASSPVPSGANVLTF.